The sequence of this TCR beta chain was determined in a study of CD8+ T cells in alopecia areata. Reverse transcription of extracted RNA yielded cDNA, which provided the sequencing template. This table comes from immunoSEQ multiplex PCR, and its TCRdb copy is limited to in-frame clones, with some not included. The sample lists around 300,000 clones, 50% to 75% occurring once. Treatment given: oral pan-JAK inhibitor, 5-10 mg twice daily. Alopecia areata patients had lesional scalp punch biopsies and peripheral blood taken from them. Trimming removed 0 bases from V and 4 bases from J, with 3 bases in between. CDR1 SGDLS and CDR2 YYNGEE come from the germline V gene. This CDR3 is built from 12 residues.

The TCR originated in a human donor with alopecia areata. The specimen was CD4+ T cells sorted from blood, collected around week 54, from a patient treated with tofacitinib. The chain combines TRBV9 with TRBJ2-3; the D is unclear. CDR3 in DNA: TGTGCCAGCAGCGTAGATCCAGATACGCAGTATTTT. Translating it yields CASSVDPDTQYF.